One sample yielded the 23 T cell receptor beta chains listed below, sequenced in a study of blood T cell repertoires in COVID-19. Libraries were prepared by immunoSEQ multiplex PCR; TCRdb keeps only in-frame clonotypes and omits some of them. The repertoire holds some 77,000 clones, with about 83% as singletons. The sample comprised peripheral blood. Receptor source: a man aged 25-40 years with acute or convalescent COVID-19.

This rearrangement joins TRBV7-9 to TRBJ1-1, with no clear D. The CDR3 covers 13 residues. Trimming pared 2 bases from V and 10 bases from J, leaving 14 bases between. Germline CDR1 and CDR2: SEHNR and FQNEAQ (reference sequence). The CDR3 region is CASSLKSPGGAFF. The CDR3 DNA follows: TGTGCCAGCAGCTTAAAGTCCCCGGGAGGAGCTTTCTTT. Variable domain in full (rest from reference TRBV7-9 and TRBJ1-1): DTGVSQNPRHKITKRGQNVTFRCDPISEHNRLYWYRQTLGQGPEFLTYFQNEAQLEKSRLLSDRFSAERPKGSFSTLEIQRTEQGDSAMYLCASSLKSPGGAFFGQGTRLTVV.

This clone was recorded once. V and J are TRBV6-2 or TRBV6-3 and TRBJ2-7; TRBD1 matches 7 bases. V trimming: 0 bases; J trimming: 2 bases; junction bases outside the gene matches: 1. The CDR3 sequence is 14 residues long. CDR1 and CDR2 from the germline V gene are MNHEY and SVGEGT. The CDR3: CASSYSDRTYEQYF. In DNA, the CDR3 is TGTGCCAGCAGTTACTCGGACAGGACCTACGAGCAGTACTTC.

The gene calls are TRBV6-1 and TRBJ2-7, with 9 bases fitting TRBD2. J was trimmed by 0 bases and V by 0 bases; bases with no gene match: 0. The CDR3 extends over 15 amino acids. Germline V lookup: CDR1 MNHNS, CDR2 SASEGT. This CDR3 is CASSEASGSSYEQYF. In nucleotides, the CDR3 is TGTGCCAGCAGTGAAGCTAGCGGGAGCTCCTACGAGCAGTACTTC.

The chain has TRBV15 and TRBJ1-1, with no clear D. The V gene's germline CDR1 is LNHNV and CDR2 YYDKDF (reference sequence). The CDR3 runs 13 residues. V was trimmed by 7 bases and J by 0 bases, leaving 9 bases between them. As DNA, the CDR3 is TGTGCCACCAAGAGGAACCTGAACACTGAAGCTTTCTTT. Its protein is CATKRNLNTEAFF.

This clone showed up just once. The chain has TRBV4-2 and TRBJ2-7; 7 positions match TRBD1. The junction had 6 bases not matched to a gene; V was cut back by 0 bases and J by 1 base. The CDR3 is 16 amino acids. Looked up from germline, CDR1 is LGHNA and CDR2 is YNFKEQ. The CDR3 here is CASSQDRDSFSYEQYF. The CDR3 nucleotides read TGTGCCAGCAGCCAAGATCGGGACAGCTTTTCCTACGAGCAGTACTTC.

The genes are TRBV20-1 and TRBJ1-3; possible D gene TRBD1, 5 bases. Looked up from germline, CDR1 is DFQATT and CDR2 is SNEGSKA (reference sequence). V was pared by 3 bases and J by 4 bases, with 10 bases between. There are 13 residues in the CDR3. The CDR3 DNA reads TGCAGTGCTAGTCAAGCAGGGGGAAACACCATATATTTT. This sequence encodes CSASQAGGNTIYF.

The genes are TRBV7-2 and TRBJ2-3; D not certain. The CDR3 sequence is 14 residues long. V was trimmed by 4 bases and J by 1 base, leaving 9 bases between them. In germline, CDR1 is SGHTA, CDR2 FQGNSA. DNA of the CDR3: TGTGCCAGCAGCTCCCAAAGCGGCACAGATACGCAGTATTTT. This translates into CASSSQSGTDTQYF.

The chain carries TRBV7-2 and TRBJ2-2; no definite D call. CDR3 size: 14 residues. Looked up from germline, CDR1 is SGHTA and CDR2 is FQGNSA. V lost 1 base, J lost 3 bases, and 6 bases lay in between. CDR3: CASSLGRDTGELFF. CDR3 sequence (DNA): TGTGCCAGCAGCTTAGGCCGGGACACCGGGGAGCTGTTTTTT.

The genes are TRBV9 and TRBJ1-5; 8 bases line up with TRBD1. V dropped 3 bases and J dropped 7; count of bases not matched to a gene: 6. The CDR3 covers 14 residues. CDR1 and CDR2 (germline): SGDLS, YYNGEE. The CDR3 is CASSGQGIGQPQHF. CDR3 bases: TGTGCCAGCAGCGGACAGGGGATCGGACAGCCCCAGCATTTT.

The rearrangement joins TRBV3-1 (or the pseudogene TRBV3-2) to TRBJ1-3, with a weak D call TRBD1 (5 bases). Per the germline V gene, CDR1 is LGHDT and CDR2 is YNNKEL (reference sequence). There are 17 residues in the CDR3. Trimming shortened V by 3 bases and J by 0 bases, and 15 bases separated the two germline ends. Here the CDR3 DNA reads TGTGCCAGCAGCCAGTGGGCAGGGACTTACTCTGGAAACACCATATATTTT. Translation: CASSQWAGTYSGNTIYF.

The J gene is TRBJ2-3, the V gene TRBV19; maybe TRBD1 (6 bases). Germline V gives CDR1 LNHDA, CDR2 SQIVND (reference sequence). V gave up 9 bases and J gave up 2 bases, with 12 bases separating them. The CDR3 is 13 residues long. Written as DNA, the CDR3 is TGTGCCAGCCAACAGGGAACCACAGATACGCAGTATTTT. Encoded protein: CASQQGTTDTQYF.

The chain links TRBV10-1 to TRBJ1-6; the D gene is possibly TRBD1 (5 bases). The CDR3 contains 13 residues. Germline V gene sequence: CDR1 WNHNN, CDR2 SYGVQD (reference sequence). V lost 10 bases, J lost 7 bases, and 14 bases lay in between. The CDR3 DNA sequence: TGCGCCACCAAAAAGGACAACAATTCACCCCTCCACTTT. Protein sequence: CATKKDNNSPLHF.

This clone was recorded many times. The chain uses TRBV11-3 and TRBJ2-2; D perhaps matches TRBD2 (6 bases). Looked up from germline, CDR1 is SGHNT and CDR2 is YENEEA. With 5 bases removed from V and 1 base from J, the gap between germline ends came to 14 bases. This CDR3 spans 16 amino acids. CDR3 in amino acids: CASSPRDPVNTGELFF. The CDR3 DNA reads TGTGCCAGCAGCCCGCGGGACCCCGTGAACACCGGGGAGCTGTTTTTT.

CDR3 in DNA: TGTGCCGGACGGACTAGCGGGGATCCCCGGGGGCAGTTCTTC. It specifies CAGRTSGDPRGQFF. The chain employs TRBV28 and TRBJ2-1, with TRBD2 matching over 12 bases. After removal of 11 bases from V and 12 bases from J, the junction contained 14 bases not matched to a gene. CDR3 size: 14 residues. CDR1 and CDR2 (germline): MDHEN, SYDVKM.

This rearrangement joins TRBV7-9 to TRBJ1-5; D may be TRBD1 (6 bases). The CDR3 spans 13 residues. Trimming left V 5 bases short and J 4 bases short, with 9 bases between. Looked up from germline, CDR1 is SEHNR and CDR2 is FQNEAQ (reference sequence). CDR3 region: CASSIQGNQPQHF. The CDR3 region has the DNA TGTGCCAGCAGCATACAGGGAAATCAGCCCCAGCATTTT. Filled out from reference TRBV7-9 and TRBJ1-5, the complete variable domain reads DTGVSQNPRHKITKRGQNVTFRCDPISEHNRLYWYRQTLGQGPEFLTYFQNEAQLEKSRLLSDRFSAERPKGSFSTLEIQRTEQGDSAMYLCASSIQGNQPQHFGDGTRLSIL.

A note on this clone: The same CDR3 also results from other DNA sequences found in this sample. The gene calls are TRBV6-6 and TRBJ1-1; D is perhaps TRBD1 (5 bases). With 2 bases removed from V and 0 bases from J, the gap between germline ends came to 7 bases. The CDR3 consists of 14 residues. Per germline, CDR1 MNHNY and CDR2 SVGAGI (reference sequence). CDR3 region: CASSYQGMNTEAFF. In nucleotides, the CDR3 is TGTGCCAGCAGTTACCAGGGAATGAACACTGAAGCTTTCTTT.

The rearrangement joins TRBV28 to TRBJ1-1; D is undetermined. The ends were cut back, 7 bases at V and 9 bases at J, with 15 bases in the middle. The CDR3 is made up of 12 amino acids. Per germline, CDR1 MDHEN and CDR2 SYDVKM. The CDR3 loop is CASTESSIKAFF. The CDR3 DNA reads TGTGCCAGCACCGAGTCATCAATTAAAGCTTTCTTT.

V gene TRBV4-1 combines with J gene TRBJ2-3; possible D gene TRBD1, 6 bases. Trimming removed 6 bases from V and 6 bases from J, with 19 bases in between. The CDR3 has 15 residues. Germline V CDR1 and CDR2: MGHRA, YSYEKL. In nucleotides, the CDR3 is TGCGCCAGCAGTCCCGGGACACGCGTGGGGGATACGCAGTATTTT. Translated, it gives CASSPGTRVGDTQYF.

The CDR3 loop is CASSVSGRGENIQYF. CDR3 nucleotides: TGTGCCAGCAGCGTCAGTGGGAGGGGGGAAAACATTCAGTACTTC. This rearrangement joins TRBV9 to TRBJ2-4; D may be TRBD2 (7 bases). Trimming left V 2 bases short and J 5 bases short, with 14 bases between. The CDR3 is 15 residues long. Germline lookup yields CDR1 SGDLS and CDR2 YYNGEE.

The rearrangement links TRBV28 to TRBJ2-7; D gene ambiguous. Trimming removed 10 bases from V and 2 bases from J, with 15 bases in between. The length of the CDR3 is 13 residues. Germline CDR1 is MDHEN and CDR2 is SYDVKM. DNA for the CDR3: TGTGCCACCTCGACAAAGCCCCCCTACGAGCAGTACTTC. Protein: CATSTKPPYEQYF.

This chain links TRBV30 with TRBJ1-1, with 8 nucleotides matching TRBD1. The germline CDR1 and CDR2 sequences are GTSNPN and SVGIG (reference sequence). The CDR3 extends over 13 amino acids. The J segment lost 4 bases and the V segment lost 2 bases, leaving 3 bases of the junction unmatched. CDR3 residues: CAWSLDRVTEAFF. CDR3 DNA sequence: TGTGCCTGGAGTCTGGACAGGGTCACTGAAGCTTTCTTT. Together with reference TRBV30 and TRBJ1-1, the CDR3 gives the full variable domain: SQTIHQWPATLVQPVGSPLSLECTVEGTSNPNLYWYRQAAGRGLQLLFYSVGIGQISSEVPQNLSASRPQDRQFILSSKKLLLSDSGFYLCAWSLDRVTEAFFGQGTRLTVV.

The gene calls are TRBV5-5 and TRBJ1-2, with D possibly TRBD1 on 6 matching bases. The ends were cut back, 2 bases at V and 9 bases at J, with 20 bases in the middle. The CDR3 consists of 15 residues. Germline-derived CDR1 and CDR2 are SGHKS and YYEKEE (reference sequence). CDR3 coding DNA: TGTGCCAGCAGCTTAACGGGGTTTGGGGGCGAGCGCTACACCTTC. Protein sequence: CASSLTGFGGERYTF.

The chain recombines TRBV28 with TRBJ2-7, with 11 bases lining up with TRBD2. From germline, CDR1 is MDHEN and CDR2 SYDVKM. This CDR3 spans 15 amino acids. Trimming cost V 7 bases and J 3 bases; bases outside gene matches: 8. In nucleotides, the CDR3 is TGTGCCAGCACCTCCCTAGCGGGAGGCCTCTACGAGCAGTACTTC. This gives the protein CASTSLAGGLYEQYF.